The 9 T cell receptor beta chains given below trace back to one sample, sequenced in a study of blood T cell repertoires in COVID-19. The method was immunoSEQ multiplex PCR; TCRdb's version includes in-frame clones alone and lacks a portion of them. The repertoire holds approximately 230,000 clones, with about nine tenths as singletons. The sequenced sample consisted of PBMCs or T cells enriched from blood (not recorded which). These receptors all come from a man in his late teens or twenties who had recovered from COVID-19.

The V call is TRBV27, the J call TRBJ2-2, with D perhaps matching TRBD1 (5 bases). The CDR3 has 15 amino acids. Germline lookup yields CDR1 MNHEY and CDR2 SMNVEV (reference sequence). V was shortened by 2 bases and J by 3 bases, with 10 bases between the two germline ends. The chain's CDR3 is CASSLAGLHTGELFF. DNA for the CDR3: TGTGCCAGCAGTTTAGCAGGGCTTCACACCGGGGAGCTGTTTTTT.

The CDR3 DNA reads TGTGCCAGCAGCTACCGGGACAGGCTCGGCGGCTACACCTTC. It translates to CASSYRDRLGGYTF. The gene calls are TRBV11-3 and TRBJ1-2; the match to TRBD1 covers 8 bases. V shed 4 bases and J 8 bases; nucleotides not matched to a gene: 9. Germline CDR1 SGHNT, CDR2 YENEEA. CDR3 size: 14 residues.

The chain has TRBV6-5 and TRBJ2-7, with D maybe TRBD1 (5 bases). CDR3 length: 15 amino acids. V was pared by 0 bases and J by 1 base, with 10 bases between. CDR1 is MNHEY, CDR2 SVGAGI, per germline. The CDR3 loop reads CASSYSNRFSYEQYF. The CDR3 DNA sequence: TGTGCCAGCAGTTACTCCAACAGGTTTTCCTACGAGCAGTACTTC.

The J gene is TRBJ2-7, the V gene TRBV19; D unresolved. Germline V gene sequence: CDR1 LNHDA, CDR2 SQIVND (reference sequence). The V gene lost 1 base and the J gene lost 6 bases, with 4 bases spanning the gap. The CDR3 sequence is 11 residues long. The CDR3 loop reads CASSIASEQYF. CDR3 in DNA: TGTGCCAGTAGTATAGCCTCCGAGCAGTACTTC.

This clone was observed a single time. The V and J genes are TRBV28 and TRBJ2-7; D is ambiguous. Trimming stripped 3 bases from V and 4 bases from J, with 10 bases between. Germline V lookup: CDR1 MDHEN, CDR2 SYDVKM. CDR3 length equals 13 residues. CDR3 nucleotide sequence: TGTGCCAGCAGTTTTGCGCCCGTGTACGAGCAGTACTTC. This gives the protein CASSFAPVYEQYF.

The chain carries TRBV28 and TRBJ2-2, with D possibly TRBD1 on 6 matching bases. The ends were cut back, 7 bases at V and 5 bases at J, with 14 bases in the middle. The CDR3 spans 14 residues. Per the germline V gene, CDR1 is MDHEN and CDR2 is SYDVKM. The CDR3 nucleotides are TGTGCCAGCACCCCGACAGGCCGGACCGGGGAGCTGTTTTTT. This sequence encodes CASTPTGRTGELFF.

The chain employs TRBV5-1 and TRBJ2-1; 12 nucleotides align to TRBD2. In germline, CDR1 is SGHRS, CDR2 YFSETQ. The CDR3 is 16 amino acids. Trimming took 5 bases from V and 9 from J; bases not matched to a gene: 12. CDR3 in amino acids: CASREASGGARGEQFF. The CDR3 nucleotides read TGCGCCAGCAGGGAGGCTAGCGGGGGGGCGAGGGGTGAGCAGTTCTTC. The full variable domain, in which reference TRBV5-1 and TRBJ2-1 provide the parts outside the CDR3, is KAGVTQTPRYLIKTRGQQVTLSCSPISGHRSVSWYQQTPGQGLQFLFEYFSETQRNKGNFPGRFSGRQFSNSRSEMNVSTLELGDSALYLCASREASGGARGEQFFGPGTRLTVL.

The chain combines TRBV27 with TRBJ2-2; 10 bases are shared with TRBD1. Unmatched junction bases numbered 8, after V lost 4 bases and J lost 6 bases. Germline CDR1 reads MNHEY; CDR2 reads SMNVEV (reference sequence). The length of the CDR3 is 16 residues. CDR3 in amino acids: CASSSSGTGEAGELFF. As DNA, the CDR3 is TGTGCCAGCAGTTCCTCCGGGACAGGGGAGGCCGGGGAGCTGTTTTTT.

The chain is built from TRBV19 and TRBJ1-1; a possible D gene is TRBD1 (6 bases). With 7 bases removed from V and 1 base from J, the gap between germline ends came to 10 bases. Germline-derived CDR1 and CDR2 are LNHDA and SQIVND (reference sequence). CDR3 length equals 13 residues. CDR3 region: CASNTGSNTEAFF. DNA of the CDR3: TGTGCCAGTAACACAGGGTCGAACACTGAAGCTTTCTTT.